The entry below gives a single T cell receptor beta chain sequence along with its context. A much larger clone sits a single nucleotide away, making a read error possible. Selection for sequencing was limited to patients who had shown CD8+CD57+ cell expansion by flow cytometry. Patients were treatment-naive when blood was sampled. The record originates from a study of CD8+CD57+ T cells in acquired aplastic anemia. TCR beta VDJ and CDR3 profiling used genomic DNA as template. Each CDR3 protein is one row after TCRdb ran MiXCR on the reads. This sample carries around 200,000 distinct CDR3 sequences, about half of them seen once, and the ten largest clones take about 1.8%. The CDR3 is 14 amino acids. Germline assignment: CDR1 SGHDT and CDR2 YYEEEE.

Sequencing input: sorted CD4+, CD8+, or CD8+CD57+ T cells (not recorded which) from PBMCs. J is TRBJ1-1 and V is TRBV5-6; 8 nucleotides align to TRBD1. The clonotype comes from a human donor with aplastic anemia. This CDR3 reads CAGSPGGRNTEAFF. Written as DNA, the CDR3 is TGTGCCGGCAGCCCAGGGGGCCGGAACACTGAAGCTTTCTTT.